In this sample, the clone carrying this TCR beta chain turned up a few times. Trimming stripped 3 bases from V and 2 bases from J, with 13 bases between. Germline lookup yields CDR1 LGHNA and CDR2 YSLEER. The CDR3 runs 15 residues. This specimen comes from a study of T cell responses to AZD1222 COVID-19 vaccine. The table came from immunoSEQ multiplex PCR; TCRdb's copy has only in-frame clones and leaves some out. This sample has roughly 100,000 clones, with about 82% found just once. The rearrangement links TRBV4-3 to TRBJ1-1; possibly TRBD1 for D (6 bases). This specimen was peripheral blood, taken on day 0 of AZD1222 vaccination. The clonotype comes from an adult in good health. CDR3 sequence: CASSHLTGRNTEAFF. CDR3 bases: TGCGCCAGCAGCCACTTGACAGGCCGAAACACTGAAGCTTTCTTT.